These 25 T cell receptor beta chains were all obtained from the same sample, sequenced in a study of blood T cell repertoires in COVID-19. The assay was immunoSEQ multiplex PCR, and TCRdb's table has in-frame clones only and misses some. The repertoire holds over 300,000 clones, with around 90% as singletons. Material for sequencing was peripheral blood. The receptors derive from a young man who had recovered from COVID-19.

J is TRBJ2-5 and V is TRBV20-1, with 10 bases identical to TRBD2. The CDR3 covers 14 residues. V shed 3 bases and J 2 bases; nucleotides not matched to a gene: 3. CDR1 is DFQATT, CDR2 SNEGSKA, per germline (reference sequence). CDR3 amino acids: CSASRTSGQETQYF. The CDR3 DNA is TGCAGTGCTAGTCGGACTAGCGGACAAGAGACCCAGTACTTC.

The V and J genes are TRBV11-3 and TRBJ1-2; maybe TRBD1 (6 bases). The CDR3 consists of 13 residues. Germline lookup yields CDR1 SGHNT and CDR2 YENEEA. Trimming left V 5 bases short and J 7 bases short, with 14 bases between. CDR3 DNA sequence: TGTGCCAGCAGCCGACAGGAAGGAGCTGGCTACACCTTC. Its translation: CASSRQEGAGYTF.

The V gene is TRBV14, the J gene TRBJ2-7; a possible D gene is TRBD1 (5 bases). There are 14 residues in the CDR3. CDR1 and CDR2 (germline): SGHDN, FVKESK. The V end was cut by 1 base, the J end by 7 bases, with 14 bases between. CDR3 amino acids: CASSQGNRPSEQYF. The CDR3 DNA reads TGTGCCAGCAGCCAAGGGAACAGGCCTTCGGAGCAGTACTTC.

DNA for the CDR3: TGTGCCTGGAGTGGTGGGGGCCAGCCCCAGCATTTT. It encodes CAWSGGGQPQHF. The chain uses TRBV30 and TRBJ1-5, with TRBD1 as a possible D gene (6 bases). CDR1 and CDR2 (germline): GTSNPN, SVGIG (reference sequence). This CDR3 is built from 12 residues. V was clipped by 1 base and J by 7 bases, with 8 bases between them.

CDR3 in DNA: TGCGCCAGCAGTCTGGACAGGGGAACCTACAATGAGCAGTTCTTC. Its protein is CASSLDRGTYNEQFF. The chain combines TRBV5-1 with TRBJ2-1; 9 bases are a match to TRBD1. Germline CDR1 reads SGHRS; CDR2 reads YFSETQ. V lost 5 bases and J lost 2; bases outside the gene matches: 5. The CDR3 has 15 amino acids.

CDR3 sequence (DNA): TGTGCCAGCAGCTTAAGTCCGGGACGGAGGGGTGAAGCTTTCTTT. The encoded protein is CASSLSPGRRGEAFF. The gene calls are TRBV7-9 and TRBJ1-1, with D possibly matching TRBD1 (5 bases). Germline V CDR1 and CDR2: SEHNR, FQNEAQ (reference sequence). This CDR3 has 15 amino acids. The ends were cut back, 2 bases at V and 7 bases at J, with 17 bases in the middle.

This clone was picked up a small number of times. CDR3 amino acids: CASSLNRGHIGPGNTIYF. The DNA for the CDR3 is TGCGCCAGCAGCCTAAACAGGGGGCACATCGGTCCTGGAAACACCATATATTTT. V gene TRBV5-1 combines with J gene TRBJ1-3, with 9 bases that match TRBD1. From germline, CDR1 is SGHRS and CDR2 YFSETQ. CDR3 length: 18 residues. V gave up 4 bases and J gave up 2 bases; unmatched junction bases: 13. Full variable domain (remainder filled in from reference TRBV5-1 and TRBJ1-3): KAGVTQTPRYLIKTRGQQVTLSCSPISGHRSVSWYQQTPGQGLQFLFEYFSETQRNKGNFPGRFSGRQFSNSRSEMNVSTLELGDSALYLCASSLNRGHIGPGNTIYFGEGSWLTVV.

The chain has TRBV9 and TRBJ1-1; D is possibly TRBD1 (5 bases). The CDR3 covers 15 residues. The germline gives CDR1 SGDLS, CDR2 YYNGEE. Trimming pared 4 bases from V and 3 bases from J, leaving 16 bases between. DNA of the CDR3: TGTGCCAGCAGCCCCAAAGGGGAGGCCTACACTGAAGCTTTCTTT. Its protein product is CASSPKGEAYTEAFF.

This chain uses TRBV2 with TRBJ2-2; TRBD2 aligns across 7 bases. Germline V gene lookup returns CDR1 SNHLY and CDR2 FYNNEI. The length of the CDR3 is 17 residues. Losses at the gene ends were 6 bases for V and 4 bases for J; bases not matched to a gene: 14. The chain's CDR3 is CASRDYRETGGTGELFF. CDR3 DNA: TGTGCCAGCAGGGATTACCGGGAGACGGGGGGCACCGGGGAGCTGTTTTTT.

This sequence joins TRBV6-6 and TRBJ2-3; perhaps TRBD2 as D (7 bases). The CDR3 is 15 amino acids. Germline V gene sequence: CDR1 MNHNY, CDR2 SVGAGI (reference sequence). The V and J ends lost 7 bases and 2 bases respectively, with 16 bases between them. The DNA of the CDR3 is TGTGCCAGCACTCGAGGGGGGGGTGACACAGATACGCAGTATTTT. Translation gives CASTRGGGDTDTQYF.

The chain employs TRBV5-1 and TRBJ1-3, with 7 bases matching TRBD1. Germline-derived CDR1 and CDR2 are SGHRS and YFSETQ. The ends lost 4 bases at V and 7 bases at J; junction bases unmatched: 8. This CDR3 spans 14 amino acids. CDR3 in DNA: TGCGCCAGCAGCCCACCCGCGGACAGGAACACCATATATTTT. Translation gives CASSPPADRNTIYF.

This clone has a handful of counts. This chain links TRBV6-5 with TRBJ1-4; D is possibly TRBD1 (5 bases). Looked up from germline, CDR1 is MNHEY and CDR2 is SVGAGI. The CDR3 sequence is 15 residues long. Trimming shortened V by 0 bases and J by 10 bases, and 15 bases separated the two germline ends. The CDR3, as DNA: TGTGCCAGCAGTTACTCGGGGCAGGGATCGGGAAAACTGTTTTTT. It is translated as CASSYSGQGSGKLFF.

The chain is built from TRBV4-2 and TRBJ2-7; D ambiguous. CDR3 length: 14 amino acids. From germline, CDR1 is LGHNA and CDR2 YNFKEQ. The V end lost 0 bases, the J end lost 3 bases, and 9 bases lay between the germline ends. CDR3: CASSQEMTDYEQYF. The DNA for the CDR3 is TGTGCCAGCAGCCAAGAAATGACTGACTACGAGCAGTACTTC.

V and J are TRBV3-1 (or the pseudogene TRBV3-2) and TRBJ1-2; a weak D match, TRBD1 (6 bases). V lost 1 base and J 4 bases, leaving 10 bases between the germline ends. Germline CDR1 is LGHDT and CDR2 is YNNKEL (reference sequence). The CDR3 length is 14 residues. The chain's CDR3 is CASSQAHRAYGYTF. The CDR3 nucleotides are TGTGCCAGCAGCCAAGCTCACAGGGCCTATGGCTACACCTTC.

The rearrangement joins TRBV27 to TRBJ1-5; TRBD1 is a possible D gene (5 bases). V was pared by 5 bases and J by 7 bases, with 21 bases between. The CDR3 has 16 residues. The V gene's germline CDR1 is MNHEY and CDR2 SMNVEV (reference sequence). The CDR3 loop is CASSLGRGGDGQPQHF. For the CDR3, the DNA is TGTGCCAGCAGTCTCGGACGGGGGGGGGACGGGCAGCCCCAGCATTTT.

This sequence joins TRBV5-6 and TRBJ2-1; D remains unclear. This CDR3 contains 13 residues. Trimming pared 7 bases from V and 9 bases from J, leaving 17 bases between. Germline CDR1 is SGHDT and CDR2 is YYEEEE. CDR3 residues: CASRDWASREQFF. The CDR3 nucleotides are TGTGCCAGCCGAGATTGGGCCAGCCGTGAGCAGTTCTTC.

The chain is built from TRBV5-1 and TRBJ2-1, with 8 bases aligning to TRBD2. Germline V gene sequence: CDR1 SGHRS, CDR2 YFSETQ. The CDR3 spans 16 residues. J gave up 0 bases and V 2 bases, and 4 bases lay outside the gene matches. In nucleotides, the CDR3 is TGCGCCAGCAGCTTCTCGGGGGGGAGCTCCTACAATGAGCAGTTCTTC. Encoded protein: CASSFSGGSSYNEQFF.

The CDR3 sequence is CASSLGGRTGTGRSSPLHF. The DNA for the CDR3 is TGCGCCAGCAGCTTGGGGGGACGGACCGGGACAGGGAGGTCTTCACCCCTCCACTTT. The rearrangement joins TRBV5-1 to TRBJ1-6, with 9 bases lining up with TRBD1. This CDR3 has 19 amino acids. Trimming cost V 0 bases and J 9 bases; bases outside gene matches: 16. The germline V gene has CDR1 SGHRS and CDR2 YFSETQ. The complete variable domain, with remaining parts taken from reference TRBV5-1 and TRBJ1-6, reads KAGVTQTPRYLIKTRGQQVTLSCSPISGHRSVSWYQQTPGQGLQFLFEYFSETQRNKGNFPGRFSGRQFSNSRSEMNVSTLELGDSALYLCASSLGGRTGTGRSSPLHFGNGTRLTVT.

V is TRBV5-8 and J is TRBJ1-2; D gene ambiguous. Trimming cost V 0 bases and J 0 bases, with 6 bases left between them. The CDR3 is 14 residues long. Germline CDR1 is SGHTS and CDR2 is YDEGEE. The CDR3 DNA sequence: TGTGCCAGCAGCTTGGAACTACCTAACTATGGCTACACCTTC. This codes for CASSLELPNYGYTF.

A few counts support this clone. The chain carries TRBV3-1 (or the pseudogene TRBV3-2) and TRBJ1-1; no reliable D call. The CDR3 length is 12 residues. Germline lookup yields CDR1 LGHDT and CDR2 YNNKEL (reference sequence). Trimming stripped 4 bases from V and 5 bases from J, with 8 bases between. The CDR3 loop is CASSRDRTEAFF. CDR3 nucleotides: TGTGCCAGCAGCCGAGACCGGACTGAAGCTTTCTTT.

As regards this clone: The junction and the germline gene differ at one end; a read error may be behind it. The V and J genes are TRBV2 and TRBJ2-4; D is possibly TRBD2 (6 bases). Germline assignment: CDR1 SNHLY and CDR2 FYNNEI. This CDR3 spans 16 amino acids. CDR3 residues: CASREASGRDRNIQYF. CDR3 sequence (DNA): TGTGCCAGCAGGGAAGCTTCAGGGCGGGATAGAAACATTCAGTACTTC.

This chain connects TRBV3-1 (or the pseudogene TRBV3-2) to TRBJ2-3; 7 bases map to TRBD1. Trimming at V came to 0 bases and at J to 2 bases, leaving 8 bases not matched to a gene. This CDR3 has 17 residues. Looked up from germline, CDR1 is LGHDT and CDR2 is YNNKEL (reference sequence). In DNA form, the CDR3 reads TGTGCCAGCAGCCAAGATGGTCGGGACAGATACACAGATACGCAGTATTTT. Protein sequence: CASSQDGRDRYTDTQYF.

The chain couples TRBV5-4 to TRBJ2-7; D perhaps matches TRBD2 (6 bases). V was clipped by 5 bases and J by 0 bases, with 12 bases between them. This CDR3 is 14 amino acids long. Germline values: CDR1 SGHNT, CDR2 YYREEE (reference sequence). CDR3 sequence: CASRRDSISYEQYF. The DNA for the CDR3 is TGTGCCAGCAGGCGGGACTCCATCTCCTACGAGCAGTACTTC.

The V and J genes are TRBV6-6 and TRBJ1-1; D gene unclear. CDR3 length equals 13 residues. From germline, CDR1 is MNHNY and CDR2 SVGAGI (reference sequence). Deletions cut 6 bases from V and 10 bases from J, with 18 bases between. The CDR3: CASSHGAGGIAFF. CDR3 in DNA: TGTGCCAGCAGCCATGGCGCCGGAGGGATAGCTTTCTTT.

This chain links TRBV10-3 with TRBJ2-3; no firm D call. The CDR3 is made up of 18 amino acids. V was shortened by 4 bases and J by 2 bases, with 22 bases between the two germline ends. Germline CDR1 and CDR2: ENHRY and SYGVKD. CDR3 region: CAISGFPGQASYTDTQYF. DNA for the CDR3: TGTGCCATCAGTGGTTTCCCTGGGCAGGCGTCCTACACAGATACGCAGTATTTT.